This T cell receptor beta chain appears in the sequencing data of a study of cytomegalovirus exposure and HLA in healthy donors. The study ran its PCR with 60 Vbeta and 13 Jbeta primers. Libraries were prepared by immunoSEQ multiplex PCR; TCRdb keeps only in-frame clonotypes and omits some of them. The table lists some 170,000 clones, roughly four fifths of them singletons, with about 4% in the top ten. The germline gives CDR1 LGHNA, CDR2 YSLEER. The CDR3 runs 17 residues. V lost 0 bases to trimming and J lost 4 bases, with 16 bases between them. The sequenced material came from PBMCs. The rearrangement uses TRBV4-3 and TRBJ1-3; TRBD1 might be the D (6 bases). This clonotype was obtained from a man aged 45-65 years in good health and CMV-seropositive. The CDR3 protein is CASSQEVAGARGNTIYF. Here the CDR3 DNA reads TGCGCCAGCAGCCAAGAAGTTGCGGGGGCGAGAGGAAACACCATATATTTT.